Listed below are T cell receptor beta chains from one sample, sequenced in a study of T cell responses to AZD1222 COVID-19 vaccine. TCRdb's table, derived via immunoSEQ multiplex PCR, lists solely in-frame clones and lacks some. The sample has some 200,000 clones; about 92% are singletons. The sequenced sample was peripheral blood, obtained on day 0 of MenACWY control vaccination. These receptors originate from an adult in good health. Both conserved end residues are part of each CDR3. The D gene is left open where the match is weak. Rows give clone size only sometimes, using once, few, many, or a class for an expanded clone.

CDR3 protein	CDR3 DNA	clone size	D gene	V gene	J gene
CAWSVGGQAEQFF	TGTGCCTGGAGTGTTGGGGGGCAGGCTGAGCAGTTCTTC	.	.	TRBV30	TRBJ2-1
CASSFRVGQGGNTGELFF	TGTGCCAGCAGCTTCCGGGTCGGACAGGGTGGCAACACCGGGGAGCTGTTTTTT	.	TRBD1	TRBV7-2	TRBJ2-2
CASAGGRPSGNTIYF	TGTGCCAGCGCTGGCGGACGGCCCTCTGGAAACACCATATATTTT	once	.	TRBV28	TRBJ1-3
CASSIVGQGNSPLHF	TGTGCCAGTAGTATCGTTGGGCAGGGGAATTCACCCCTCCACTTT	.	.	TRBV19	TRBJ1-6
CASSQFQGLGNEQFF	TGCGCCAGCAGTCAATTCCAGGGGTTAGGCAATGAGCAGTTCTTC	.	.	TRBV23-1	TRBJ2-1
CASSLTGSNYGYTF	TGTGCCAGCAGCCTGACCGGGTCGAACTATGGCTACACCTTC	few	.	TRBV11-2	TRBJ1-2
CASSYSGVRYF	TGTGCCAGCAGTTACTCGGGGGTTCGGTACTTC	.	.	TRBV6-6	TRBJ2-7
CASSASSSRIQYF	TGTGCCAGCAGCGCCTCCTCCAGCCGCATTCAGTACTTC	.	.	TRBV21-1	TRBJ2-4
CASSSQSWGGPDTQYF	TGTGCCAGCAGCTCCCAATCTTGGGGGGGCCCAGATACGCAGTATTTT	.	.	TRBV7-2	TRBJ2-3
CASSTQAHSNQPQHF	TGTGCCAGTAGTACGCAGGCCCATAGCAATCAGCCCCAGCATTTT	.	.	TRBV19	TRBJ1-5
CASSSQGPYGYTF	TGTGCCAGCAGCTCCCAGGGGCCCTATGGCTACACCTTC	.	.	TRBV7-8	TRBJ1-2
CASSPRTGSNQPQHF	TGTGCCAGCAGCCCACGGACAGGGAGCAATCAGCCCCAGCATTTT	.	TRBD1	TRBV3-1/TRBV3-2	TRBJ1-5
CAISGYQITDTQYF	TGTGCCATCAGTGGTTACCAGATCACAGATACGCAGTATTTT	.	.	TRBV10-3	TRBJ2-3
CASSETIADAGPF	TGTGCCAGCAGTGAAACGATTGCTGACGCAGGTCCTTTT	once	.	TRBV6-1	TRBJ1-5
CASSLGLTGINNSPLHF	TGCGCCAGCAGCTTGGGCTTGACAGGGATTAATAATTCACCCCTCCACTTT	once	TRBD1	TRBV5-1	TRBJ1-6
CASSFLPGSEQFF	TGTGCCAGCAGTTTTTTGCCGGGGAGTGAGCAGTTCTTC	.	.	TRBV27	TRBJ2-1
CAWTPGGNQPQHF	TGTGCCTGGACCCCGGGGGGCAATCAGCCCCAGCATTTT	few	.	TRBV30	TRBJ1-5
CASSQRRGRGEKLFF	TGTGCCAGTAGTCAACGCAGGGGGCGCGGTGAAAAACTGTTTTTT	.	TRBD1	TRBV19	TRBJ1-4
CASSSRGGSEKLFF	TGTGCCAGCAGTTCCCGGGGGGGCTCTGAAAAACTGTTTTTT	.	.	TRBV7-9	TRBJ1-4
CASSLGTDRRNGYTF	TGCGCCAGCAGCTTGGGGACGGACAGGAGGAATGGCTACACCTTC	.	TRBD1	TRBV5-1	TRBJ1-2
CASSSAFDRTWSNYGYTF	TGTGCCAGCAGCTCCGCCTTTGACAGGACTTGGTCCAACTATGGCTACACCTTC	.	.	TRBV7-2	TRBJ1-2
CASSEGLWSNYGYTF	TGTGCCAGCAGTGAAGGGCTTTGGAGTAACTATGGCTACACCTTC	few	.	TRBV6-1	TRBJ1-2
CASSSSGGGEKLFF	TGTGCCAGCAGTTCCAGTGGGGGCGGTGAAAAACTGTTTTTT	.	.	TRBV6-2/TRBV6-3	TRBJ1-4
CASSLQGGYTDTQYF	TGTGCCAGCAGTTTACAGGGCGGATACACAGATACGCAGTATTTT	.	.	TRBV28	TRBJ2-3
CASSQDQMGGQPQHF	TGCGCCAGCAGCCAAGATCAAATGGGCGGTCAGCCCCAGCATTTT	.	.	TRBV4-3	TRBJ1-5
CASIKGLGGNTIYF	TGTGCCAGCATAAAGGGGCTCGGTGGAAACACCATATATTTT	once	.	TRBV6-5	TRBJ1-3
CASSYSKPGLLGNTEAFF	TGTGCCAGCAGTTACTCGAAGCCAGGCCTACTAGGGAACACTGAAGCTTTCTTT	.	.	TRBV6-2/TRBV6-3	TRBJ1-1